This T cell receptor beta chain was identified in a study of blood T cell repertoires in COVID-19. Generated by immunoSEQ multiplex PCR, the TCRdb table keeps only in-frame clones and is missing some. The data contain some 360,000 clones, 70% to 90% of them singletons. This CDR3 has 15 amino acids. V lost 3 bases and J 0 bases, leaving 11 bases between the germline ends. Germline loops: CDR1 SGHRS, CDR2 YFSETQ. This clone has a single count. This receptor was obtained from a woman in her sixties or seventies with COVID-19, enrolled during active disease. Sequenced: peripheral blood. V and J are TRBV5-1 and TRBJ2-3; D not certain. The chain's CDR3 is CASSSLYTSTDTQYF. In DNA form, the CDR3 reads TGCGCCAGCAGCTCTCTATATACTAGCACAGATACGCAGTATTTT.